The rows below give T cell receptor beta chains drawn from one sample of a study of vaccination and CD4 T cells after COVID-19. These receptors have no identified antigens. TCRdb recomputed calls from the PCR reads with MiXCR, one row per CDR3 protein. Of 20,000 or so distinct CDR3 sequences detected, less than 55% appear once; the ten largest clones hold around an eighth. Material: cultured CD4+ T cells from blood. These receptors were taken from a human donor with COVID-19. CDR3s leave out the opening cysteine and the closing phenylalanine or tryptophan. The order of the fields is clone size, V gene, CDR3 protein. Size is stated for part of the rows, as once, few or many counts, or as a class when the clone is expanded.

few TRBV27 ASSLTSEGRTLH
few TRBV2 ASTGGTANSPLH
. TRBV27 ASSFTGETQY
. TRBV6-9 AIQPVGYPEQF
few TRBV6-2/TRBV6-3 ASRSTGDPSYGYT
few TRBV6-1 ASSEVLGQPQH
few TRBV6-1 ATHGGSGNTIY
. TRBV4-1 ASSQAGFSGNTIY
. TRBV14 ASSPSPSAHQPQH
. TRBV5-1 ASSLGTQETQY
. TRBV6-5 ASSYSTVWGASYNEQF